Listed below are T cell receptor beta chains from one sample, sequenced in a study of shared clonotypes between healthy human individuals. Assay: immunoSEQ multiplex PCR; the TCRdb copy retains only in-frame clones and omits some. There are roughly 2,300,000 clones in the sample; 85% to 95% occur only once, and around 0.38% lies in the top ten. Sequencing was performed on naive CD4+ T cells from PBMCs. The receptors were sampled from a man aged 18 to 30 in good health. Some clones in this sample may be carry-over from other donors' samples. CDR3s include the opening cysteine and the closing phenylalanine or tryptophan. Fields, in order: CDR3 length, V gene, J gene, D gene, clone size, CDR3 DNA, CDR3 protein. D genes are given only for firm matches. Only some rows state a clone size, as once, few, many or a class for expanded clones.

CDR3 length: 15; V gene: TRBV4-3; J gene: TRBJ1-5; D gene: -; clone size: -; CDR3 DNA: TGCGCCAGCAGCCACGACAAGGGGGGAGGTCAGCCCCAGCATTTT; CDR3 protein: CASSHDKGGGQPQHF
CDR3 length: 14; V gene: TRBV2; J gene: TRBJ2-5; D gene: TRBD1; clone size: -; CDR3 DNA: TGTGCCAGCAGCCCTGGGACAGCACAAGAGACCCAGTACTTC; CDR3 protein: CASSPGTAQETQYF
CDR3 length: 16; V gene: TRBV5-1; J gene: TRBJ1-1; D gene: TRBD1; clone size: -; CDR3 DNA: TGCGCCAGCAGCTTGGTTAGGACAGGGATTGGCACTGAAGCTTTCTTT; CDR3 protein: CASSLVRTGIGTEAFF
CDR3 length: 15; V gene: TRBV6-5; J gene: TRBJ2-4; D gene: -; clone size: -; CDR3 DNA: TGTGCCAGCAGCCCGAGGGGTTTGGCCAAAAACATTCAGTACTTC; CDR3 protein: CASSPRGLAKNIQYF
CDR3 length: 16; V gene: TRBV10-3; J gene: TRBJ2-3; D gene: -; clone size: -; CDR3 DNA: TGTGCCATCAGCCCCCAGGTGGGTTCGTCCACAGATACGCAGTATTTT; CDR3 protein: CAISPQVGSSTDTQYF
CDR3 length: 15; V gene: TRBV7-6; J gene: TRBJ1-1; D gene: -; clone size: -; CDR3 DNA: TGTGCCAGCAGCTTAGCAGGGGGTCCGAACACTGAAGCTTTCTTT; CDR3 protein: CASSLAGGPNTEAFF
CDR3 length: 14; V gene: TRBV7-2; J gene: TRBJ2-7; D gene: -; clone size: -; CDR3 DNA: TGTGCCAGCACCCTCTCGGGGTTCTCCTACGAGCAGTACTTC; CDR3 protein: CASTLSGFSYEQYF
CDR3 length: 14; V gene: TRBV27; J gene: TRBJ1-4; D gene: -; clone size: -; CDR3 DNA: TGTGCCAGCAGTTTATCCTCAACTAATGAAAAACTGTTTTTT; CDR3 protein: CASSLSSTNEKLFF
CDR3 length: 14; V gene: TRBV7-2; J gene: TRBJ2-5; D gene: -; clone size: -; CDR3 DNA: TGTGCCAGCAGCTTAAGACGGGGTCAAGAGACCCAGTACTTC; CDR3 protein: CASSLRRGQETQYF
CDR3 length: 14; V gene: TRBV7-2; J gene: TRBJ2-4; D gene: TRBD1; clone size: -; CDR3 DNA: TGTGCCAGCAGCCCAGGACAGGGAGGAAACATTCAGTACTTC; CDR3 protein: CASSPGQGGNIQYF
CDR3 length: 12; V gene: TRBV6-5; J gene: TRBJ1-4; D gene: -; clone size: -; CDR3 DNA: TGTGCCAGCAGTTACTCTACAGCGGTACTGTTTTTT; CDR3 protein: CASSYSTAVLFF
CDR3 length: 14; V gene: TRBV2; J gene: TRBJ2-7; D gene: -; clone size: -; CDR3 DNA: TGTGCCAGCAATTGGGGGAGGAGCTCCTACGAGCAGTACTTC; CDR3 protein: CASNWGRSSYEQYF
CDR3 length: 13; V gene: TRBV29-1; J gene: TRBJ2-7; D gene: TRBD1; clone size: -; CDR3 DNA: TGCAGCGTCGGCGGACAGGGGGGAAGGGAGCAGTACTTC; CDR3 protein: CSVGGQGGREQYF
CDR3 length: 18; V gene: TRBV14; J gene: TRBJ2-2; D gene: -; clone size: -; CDR3 DNA: TGTGCCAGCAGCCAGGCACTTAGCGATTACGCGAACACCGGGGAGCTGTTTTTT; CDR3 protein: CASSQALSDYANTGELFF
CDR3 length: 15; V gene: TRBV5-4; J gene: TRBJ1-1; D gene: -; clone size: -; CDR3 DNA: TGTGCCAGCAGCTTGGAGGGGACCCACAACACTGAAGCTTTCTTT; CDR3 protein: CASSLEGTHNTEAFF
CDR3 length: 15; V gene: TRBV27; J gene: TRBJ2-7; D gene: -; clone size: -; CDR3 DNA: TGTGCCAGCAGACGATCCGGGGCAGGGGTCTACGAGCAGTACTTC; CDR3 protein: CASRRSGAGVYEQYF
CDR3 length: 16; V gene: TRBV28; J gene: TRBJ2-3; D gene: -; clone size: -; CDR3 DNA: TGTGCCAGCAGTCGAGGGGGAGGGGGCTTGACAGATACGCAGTATTTT; CDR3 protein: CASSRGGGGLTDTQYF
CDR3 length: 13; V gene: TRBV6-1; J gene: TRBJ1-2; D gene: TRBD1; clone size: few; CDR3 DNA: TGTGCCAGCAGCGGGACAGCTAACTATGGCTACACCTTC; CDR3 protein: CASSGTANYGYTF
CDR3 length: 14; V gene: TRBV6-4; J gene: TRBJ2-1; D gene: -; clone size: -; CDR3 DNA: TGTGCCAGCAGCCCCGTCGGGGGGCCCAATGAGCAGTTCTTC; CDR3 protein: CASSPVGGPNEQFF
CDR3 length: 16; V gene: TRBV18; J gene: TRBJ2-7; D gene: TRBD2; clone size: -; CDR3 DNA: TGTGCCAGCTCACTCGTAGGGAGCGGGATCTCCTACGAGCAGTACTTC; CDR3 protein: CASSLVGSGISYEQYF
CDR3 length: 12; V gene: TRBV28; J gene: TRBJ1-2; D gene: -; clone size: once; CDR3 DNA: TGTGCCAGCACTACGGAGTTGGGTGGCTACACCTTC; CDR3 protein: CASTTELGGYTF
CDR3 length: 16; V gene: TRBV15; J gene: TRBJ2-7; D gene: -; clone size: -; CDR3 DNA: TGTGCCACCAGCGTAGCCTGGGGGACCCAGACGGGGGAGCAGTACTTC; CDR3 protein: CATSVAWGTQTGEQYF
CDR3 length: 14; V gene: TRBV7-2; J gene: TRBJ2-5; D gene: TRBD2; clone size: -; CDR3 DNA: TGTGCCAGCAGCTTAACCGGGACTAGAGAGACCCAGTACTTC; CDR3 protein: CASSLTGTRETQYF
CDR3 length: 14; V gene: TRBV5-4; J gene: TRBJ2-7; D gene: TRBD1; clone size: -; CDR3 DNA: TGTGCCAGCAGCTTGGAGGACAGGGCCCACGAGCAGTACTTC; CDR3 protein: CASSLEDRAHEQYF
CDR3 length: 15; V gene: TRBV6-1; J gene: TRBJ2-7; D gene: -; clone size: -; CDR3 DNA: TGTGCCAGCAGTGAAAACCCCTCGCACTACTACGAGCAGTACTTC; CDR3 protein: CASSENPSHYYEQYF
CDR3 length: 15; V gene: TRBV19; J gene: TRBJ1-5; D gene: TRBD1; clone size: -; CDR3 DNA: TGTGCCAGCAGTTACGGGACAGGGGACTATCAGCCCCAGCATTTT; CDR3 protein: CASSYGTGDYQPQHF
CDR3 length: 16; V gene: TRBV7-2; J gene: TRBJ1-2; D gene: -; clone size: -; CDR3 DNA: TGTGCCAGCAGGCCGGGCCTGGGTCCAACTAACTATGGCTACACCTTC; CDR3 protein: CASRPGLGPTNYGYTF
CDR3 length: 13; V gene: TRBV9; J gene: TRBJ2-2; D gene: -; clone size: once; CDR3 DNA: TGTGCCAGCGGGTACAGGGACACCGGGGAGCTGTTTTTT; CDR3 protein: CASGYRDTGELFF
CDR3 length: 16; V gene: TRBV10-3; J gene: TRBJ2-7; D gene: TRBD1; clone size: -; CDR3 DNA: TGTGCCATCAGTGAACCCGGTAGGGGGCAGGTGGACGAGCAGTACTTC; CDR3 protein: CAISEPGRGQVDEQYF
CDR3 length: 15; V gene: TRBV7-9; J gene: TRBJ2-3; D gene: TRBD2; clone size: -; CDR3 DNA: TGTGCCAGCAGCCGTCGGACTAGCGGGACAGATACGCAGTATTTT; CDR3 protein: CASSRRTSGTDTQYF
CDR3 length: 13; V gene: TRBV27; J gene: TRBJ2-5; D gene: -; clone size: -; CDR3 DNA: TGTGCCAGCAGTTTATCTCCTGTCGAGACCCAGTACTTC; CDR3 protein: CASSLSPVETQYF
CDR3 length: 16; V gene: TRBV11-2; J gene: TRBJ2-2; D gene: TRBD2; clone size: -; CDR3 DNA: TGTGCCAGCAGTGGACTAGCGGGAGATACCACCGGGGAGCTGTTTTTT; CDR3 protein: CASSGLAGDTTGELFF
CDR3 length: 15; V gene: TRBV7-9; J gene: TRBJ1-1; D gene: -; clone size: -; CDR3 DNA: TGTGCCAGCAGCTTAGGTGGGGTATGGGGACCAGAAGCTTTCTTT; CDR3 protein: CASSLGGVWGPEAFF